Following are 15 T cell receptor beta chains from one sample sequenced in a study of shared clonotypes between healthy human individuals. The data were produced by immunoSEQ multiplex PCR, yet TCRdb's version contains in-frame clones alone and is incomplete. The sample shows approximately 87,000 clones, about 61% of them seen only once. Sequencing used memory CD8+ T cells sorted from blood. Stated subset: CD45RO+ cells pooled with CCR7-negative TemRA cells. Receptors were obtained from a man aged 25-40 years in good health.

The rearrangement links TRBV27 to TRBJ2-5, with D unclear. The J call could be wrong; TRBJ2-7 is a better fit for the DNA end. CDR3 size: 14 residues. Germline V CDR1 and CDR2: MNHEY, SMNVEV (reference sequence). For the CDR3, the DNA is TGTGCCAGCAGGAACCTTATGGAATTCTACGAGCAGTACTTC. It is translated as CASRNLMEFYEQYF.

The rearrangement joins TRBV2 to TRBJ2-7; D is unclear. The CDR3 is made up of 14 amino acids. Between the trimmed V and J ends, which lost 2 bases and 3 bases, there was a span of 11 bases. The germline V gene encodes CDR1 SNHLY and CDR2 FYNNEI. In nucleotides, the CDR3 is TGTGCCAGCAGTGAATCCGGTGACCGCTACGAGCAGTACTTC. Its protein is CASSESGDRYEQYF.

The CDR3 sequence is CASSGGTGNEKLFF. The CDR3 DNA follows: TGTGCCAGCAGTGGGGGGACAGGGAACGAAAAACTGTTTTTT. This chain joins TRBV2 and TRBJ1-4; 9 bases match TRBD1. The CDR3 is 14 amino acids. Per germline, CDR1 SNHLY and CDR2 FYNNEI. V shed 4 bases and J 8 bases; nucleotides not matched to a gene: 5.

V and J are TRBV27 and TRBJ2-7; the D is unclear. Germline loops: CDR1 MNHEY, CDR2 SMNVEV (reference sequence). The ends were cut back, 1 base at V and 4 bases at J, with 2 bases in the middle. The CDR3 is 11 amino acids. CDR3 DNA: TGTGCCAGCAGTTTATGGTACGAGCAGTACTTC. Translating gives CASSLWYEQYF.

This clone was detected ten times or more. The chain recombines TRBV2 with TRBJ2-2; 11 nucleotides align to TRBD2. Germline V gives CDR1 SNHLY, CDR2 FYNNEI. After removal of 3 bases from V and 3 bases from J, the junction contained 12 bases not matched to a gene. CDR3 length equals 19 residues. The CDR3 reads CASSDPISGSGRDTGELFF. The CDR3, as DNA: TGTGCCAGCAGTGATCCAATTTCGGGTAGCGGGAGGGACACCGGGGAGCTGTTTTTT.

This clone was picked up many times. CDR3 sequence: CASSYSTTYNEQFF. DNA of the CDR3: TGTGCCAGCAGTTACTCGACTACCTACAATGAGCAGTTCTTC. The gene calls are TRBV6-5 and TRBJ2-1; D is perhaps TRBD2 (5 bases). The CDR3 length is 14 residues. Trimming shortened V by 0 bases and J by 2 bases, and 5 bases separated the two germline ends. Germline V gives CDR1 MNHEY, CDR2 SVGAGI.

The V gene is TRBV4-3, the J gene TRBJ1-1, with D maybe TRBD1 (5 bases). V lost 0 bases and J 5 bases, leaving 7 bases between the germline ends. Germline V gene lookup returns CDR1 LGHNA and CDR2 YSLEER. The CDR3 has 13 residues. The CDR3 DNA is TGCGCCAGCAGCCAAGATGAGGGGACTGAAGCTTTCTTT. This gives the protein CASSQDEGTEAFF.

The chain uses TRBV6-4 and TRBJ2-1; TRBD2 matches 7 bases. With V trimmed by 2 bases and J by 0 bases, 1 base remained unmatched. The CDR3 runs 15 residues. Germline-derived CDR1 and CDR2 are MRHNA and SNTAGT. The chain's CDR3 is CASSDERGSYNEQFF. The DNA of the CDR3 is TGTGCCAGCAGTGACGAGCGGGGCTCCTACAATGAGCAGTTCTTC.

The rearrangement links TRBV7-9 to TRBJ2-1; D not certain. Germline CDR1 is SEHNR and CDR2 is FQNEAQ (reference sequence). The CDR3 runs 15 residues. Trimming shortened V by 5 bases and J by 0 bases, and 11 bases separated the two germline ends. CDR3 region: CASSPPRSSYNEQFF. The CDR3 nucleotides read TGTGCCAGCAGCCCCCCTCGGAGCTCCTACAATGAGCAGTTCTTC.

V gene TRBV29-1 combines with J gene TRBJ2-1; possibly TRBD2 for D (5 bases). Looked up from germline, CDR1 is SQVTM and CDR2 is ANQGSEA. The V gene lost 3 bases and the J gene lost 8 bases, with 20 bases spanning the gap. The CDR3 loop spans 15 amino acids. The CDR3 nucleotides are TGCAGCGTTGAGTCGGGATCCAGTCTTGTCTATGAGCAGTTCTTC. Translated: CSVESGSSLVYEQFF.

This chain uses TRBV5-1 with TRBJ2-5; 7 positions match TRBD1. The trim removed 4 bases at V and 0 bases at J, leaving 6 bases unmatched. The CDR3 has 15 residues. Per the germline V gene, CDR1 is SGHRS and CDR2 is YFSETQ. CDR3 in amino acids: CASSQTGVYQETQYF. In DNA form, the CDR3 reads TGCGCCAGCAGCCAAACAGGGGTCTACCAAGAGACCCAGTACTTC.

The chain couples TRBV19 to TRBJ2-1, with 11 bases matching TRBD1. The CDR3 is 15 amino acids. Trimming took 8 bases from V and 6 from J; bases not matched to a gene: 9. The V gene's germline CDR1 is LNHDA and CDR2 SQIVND (reference sequence). Here the CDR3 reads CASAYRDRGFNEQFF. Written as DNA, the CDR3 is TGTGCCAGTGCCTACCGGGACAGGGGGTTCAATGAGCAGTTCTTC.

Here the CDR3 DNA reads TGTGCCAGCAGCTTACCGCGGCGTACTAGCACAGATACGCAGTATTTT. It is translated as CASSLPRRTSTDTQYF. V is TRBV7-9 and J is TRBJ2-3, with D uncertain. The CDR3 has 16 residues. CDR1 is SEHNR and CDR2 is FQNEAQ in the germline V gene (reference sequence). V was trimmed by 2 bases and J by 0 bases, leaving 12 bases between them.

The V and J genes are TRBV9 and TRBJ2-1, with D tentatively TRBD2 (6 bases). V was pared by 1 base and J by 4 bases, with 24 bases between. Germline lookup yields CDR1 SGDLS and CDR2 YYNGEE. The CDR3 has 19 residues. CDR3 DNA sequence: TGTGCCAGCAGCGTAAAAGAGACTAGTCCCTCCCCTAGATACAATGAGCAGTTCTTC. Translated: CASSVKETSPSPRYNEQFF.

The CDR3 spells CASSYGASRQFF. DNA of the CDR3: TGTGCCAGCAGCTATGGCGCCAGTAGGCAGTTCTTC. The J gene is TRBJ2-1, the V gene TRBV28; unclear D gene. The CDR3 has 12 amino acids. Trimming pared 6 bases from V and 12 bases from J, leaving 15 bases between. The germline CDR1 and CDR2 sequences are MDHEN and SYDVKM.